This T cell receptor (beta chain) was sequenced during a study of T cell clusters in autoimmune cytopenias. Overall study context: A median of roughly 54,000 TRB reads per sample yielded a median approximately 2,500 distinct clonotypes. Overall study findings and caveats: Functional roles of the in silico T cell clusters still await experimental validation. Primary autoimmune cytopenia patients appeared to lack physiological T cell clusters present in healthy donors. TRB repertoire shifts in secondary cytopenia and chronic lymphocytic leukemia mostly reflected lymphoma, not autoimmunity.

For this clonotype: Its antigen is unknown.

Germline values: CDR1 SGHNT, CDR2 YYREEE (reference sequence). The CDR3 runs 15 residues. Multiplex touch-down PCR amplified TRB using TRB-A and TRB-B pools in one tube. TCRdb reanalyzed the multiplex PCR reads, giving one entry per CDR3 protein sequence and no DNA. The sample table includes several thousand distinct CDR3 sequences. Each sample's input was about 250 ng genomic DNA, 38,000 or so genome equivalents. This sequence was found in a human donor with an autoimmune cytopenia or autoimmune hepatitis (not recorded which). Material for sequencing was peripheral blood. The chain couples TRBV5-4 to TRBJ1-1; TCRdb designates TRBD1, a call that cannot be tested without DNA. CDR3 sequence reads: CASRNGGGEEDEAFF.